This is a list of T cell receptor beta chains from one sample in a study of breast tumors, draining lymph nodes, adjacent tissues. Using its own MiXCR run on the multiplex PCR reads, TCRdb lists one record per CDR3 protein. The sample lists some 38,000 distinct CDR3 sequences; 36% were seen once. Sequencing was done on a sample of breast tumor tissue. These receptors were obtained from a female donor with breast cancer. Some clones in this sample may be carry-over from other donors' samples. CDR3s include the opening cysteine and the closing phenylalanine or tryptophan. Each record gives: J gene, clone size, V gene, D gene, CDR3 DNA, CDR3 protein. The D gene is left open where the match is weak. Clone size appears in some rows only: once, few, many, or a class for an expanded clone.

>TRBJ2-3|many|TRBV10-1|.
TGCGCCAGCAGTGAGTCGGTGAGGACAGATACGCAGTATTTT
CASSESVRTDTQYF
>TRBJ2-3|many|TRBV2|.
TGTGCCAGCAGTCCCGAGGGTAAACGCACAGATACGCAGTATTTT
CASSPEGKRTDTQYF
>TRBJ1-3|.|TRBV7-9|.
TGTGCCGGCAGTCCATTAACGGACGTCTCTGGGAACACCATATATTTT
CAGSPLTDVSGNTIYF
>TRBJ1-6|many|TRBV6-1|TRBD1
TGTGCCAGCAGGCTCGACAGGGGGAATTCACCCCTCCACTTT
CASRLDRGNSPLHF
>TRBJ2-5|many|TRBV11-2|.
TGTGCCAGCAGCGTAATTGGGGCCATAATTGAAGAGACCCAGTACTTC
CASSVIGAIIEETQYF
>TRBJ2-5|many|TRBV4-1|.
TGCGCCAGCAGCCAAGAGGCTCCGACTCGGGAGACCCAGTACTTC
CASSQEAPTRETQYF
>TRBJ2-1|few|TRBV28|.
TGTGCCAGCAGTTTGGCGCACAGGGCCCTAAATGAGCAGTTCTTC
CASSLAHRALNEQFF
>TRBJ2-7|few|TRBV27|TRBD2
TGTGCCAGCAGTTTCATGGCGGGAGGGCCCTACGAGCAGTACTTC
CASSFMAGGPYEQYF
>TRBJ2-7|many|TRBV30|.
TGTGCCTGGAGTTTGGGCTACGAGCAGTACTTC
CAWSLGYEQYF
>TRBJ2-2|many|TRBV20-1|.
TGCAGTGCTAGTCCACCCCAGGGTACGAACACCGGGGAGCTGTTTTTT
CSASPPQGTNTGELFF
>TRBJ1-1|.|TRBV27|TRBD1
TGTGCCAGCAGTTTTTCCCGGACAGGGGGCACTGAAGCTTTCTTT
CASSFSRTGGTEAFF
>TRBJ2-1|.|TRBV28|.
TGTGCCAGCAGTTTATTTTGGAGGAGCTCCTACAATGAGCAGTTCTTC
CASSLFWRSSYNEQFF
>TRBJ2-2|many|TRBV25-1|TRBD2
TGTGCCAGCAGTGCAATTCTAGCGGGCACGAACACCGGGGAGCTGTTTTTT
CASSAILAGTNTGELFF
>TRBJ2-2|.|TRBV19|.
TGTGCCAGCAGGGCCACCGGGGAGCTGTTTTTT
CASRATGELFF
>TRBJ2-7|.|TRBV7-2|TRBD1
TGTGCCAGCAGCACCGGGACAGGGGGCTATGCCGAGCAGTACTTC
CASSTGTGGYAEQYF
>TRBJ2-2|.|TRBV9|TRBD1
TGTGCCAGCAGCGCCCCGGACAGGGTTAACGGGGAGCTGTTTTTT
CASSAPDRVNGELFF
>TRBJ2-2|few|TRBV14|.
TGTGCCAGCAGCCAAGTTGGAGGCCCCACCAGGGCGAGGGTCGCCGGGGAGCTGTTTTTT
CASSQVGGPTRARVAGELFF
>TRBJ1-6|many|TRBV4-2|.
TGTGCCAGCAGCCAAGATTGGGGGGAGAATTCACCCCTCCACTTT
CASSQDWGENSPLHF
>TRBJ2-1|many|TRBV4-1|TRBD2
TGCGCCAGCAGCCAAACAACTAGCGGGACGAACAATGAGCAGTTCTTC
CASSQTTSGTNNEQFF
>TRBJ1-6|.|TRBV10-3|.
TGTGCCATCAGTGGAGGTCCCATCGGGAATTCACCCCTCCACTTT
CAISGGPIGNSPLHF
>TRBJ2-7|many|TRBV2|.
TGTGCCAGCGGGTCTGGGACCTACGAGCAGTACTTC
CASGSGTYEQYF
>TRBJ2-5|.|TRBV20-1|TRBD2
TGCAGTGTCAGAGGACTAGCGGGAGTCGAGGAGACCCAGTACTTC
CSVRGLAGVEETQYF
>TRBJ2-3|.|TRBV20-1|.
TGCAGTGCTAGGGCCGCAGATACGCAGTATTTT
CSARAADTQYF
>TRBJ2-2|many|TRBV29-1|.
TGCAGCGCTGGTGGTACCGGGGAGCTGTTTTTT
CSAGGTGELFF
>TRBJ2-7|many|TRBV12-5|TRBD1
TGTGCTAGTGGTTTGATCAGGACAGGGGGCTCCTACGAGCAGTACTTC
CASGLIRTGGSYEQYF
>TRBJ2-1|.|TRBV11-2|.
TGTGCCAGCAGCTTAGTCCGCCCGCCGATTGGGGATGAGCAGTTCTTC
CASSLVRPPIGDEQFF
>TRBJ2-1|.|TRBV20-1|.
TGCAGTGCTACTCAATGGAGGGTAAATGAGCAGTTCTTC
CSATQWRVNEQFF
>TRBJ2-2|many|TRBV5-6|TRBD2
TGTGCCAGCAGCTTGATGGCTAGCGGTATGAACACCGGGGAGCTGTTTTTT
CASSLMASGMNTGELFF
>TRBJ2-7|many|TRBV5-6|.
TGTGCCAGCAGCTTGGGAGGCAGATCCTACGAGCAGTACTTC
CASSLGGRSYEQYF
>TRBJ2-1|.|TRBV5-1|TRBD2
TGCGCCAGCAGCAAAGGGACTAGCGGGTCCTACAATGAGCAGTTCTTC
CASSKGTSGSYNEQFF
>TRBJ2-2|once|TRBV10-1|TRBD1
TGCGCTAGCAGTGCACAGGGGGGCACCGGGGAGCTGTTTTTT
CASSAQGGTGELFF
>TRBJ2-3|many|TRBV19|.
TGTGCCAGTAGCTTTGGCCCGGGACTCAGCACAGATACGCAGTATTTT
CASSFGPGLSTDTQYF
>TRBJ2-7|many|TRBV4-1|TRBD2
TGCGCCAGCAGCCTGAGCGGGAGCGGATCCTACGAGCAGTACTTC
CASSLSGSGSYEQYF
>TRBJ2-5|many|TRBV3-1|.
TGTGCCAGCAGCCAGGGCAGGACCCAAGAGACCCAGTACTTC
CASSQGRTQETQYF
>TRBJ2-6|many|TRBV7-9|.
TGTGCCAGCAGCTTTAAAGGCCTGGGCTCTGGGGCCAACGTCCTGACTTTC
CASSFKGLGSGANVLTF
>TRBJ2-7|.|TRBV27|TRBD2
TGTGCCAGAAGTTTAATCGGGGGGGGGGCAGGGGCGCACGAGCAGTACTTC
CARSLIGGGAGAHEQYF
>TRBJ2-7|many|TRBV7-2|TRBD2
TGTGCCAGCAGCCGCATGGGACTAGCGGGAGGAAGTTATAGCGAGCAGTACTTC
CASSRMGLAGGSYSEQYF
>TRBJ2-7|many|TRBV29-1|.
TGCAGCGTTAGACAGTCCTACGAGCAGTACTTC
CSVRQSYEQYF
>TRBJ2-1|many|TRBV24-1|TRBD2
TGTGCCACCAGTGACCGGACTAGCGGGAGAGTCTCCTACAATGAGCAGTTCTTC
CATSDRTSGRVSYNEQFF
>TRBJ2-7|many|TRBV6-1|TRBD1
TGTGCCAGCAGCCTAACAGACAGGGCCCGGGACTTC
CASSLTDRARDF
>TRBJ2-7|many|TRBV25-1|TRBD2
TGTGCCAGCAGTGGACTAGCGGGAGACGAGCAGTACTTC
CASSGLAGDEQYF
>TRBJ1-5|.|TRBV6-2/TRBV6-3|.
TGTGCCAGCAGTCGACCCACAGGTGGGACTAAGAATCAGCCCCAGCATTTT
CASSRPTGGTKNQPQHF
>TRBJ2-1|many|TRBV10-2|.
TGCGCCAGCAGTGGGGGGCGGGAGAGACACAATGAGCAGTTCTTC
CASSGGRERHNEQFF
>TRBJ1-2|.|TRBV6-1|TRBD1
TGTGCCAGCGGACCAGGGGGGAGCTACACCTTC
CASGPGGSYTF
>TRBJ2-5|many|TRBV6-5|.
TGTGCCAGCAGTTACCAAACAGGGCTTGAAGCCCAGTACTTC
CASSYQTGLEAQYF
>TRBJ2-5|.|TRBV5-4|.
TGTGCCAGCAGCTTGGGACTAGAGACCCAGTACTTC
CASSLGLETQYF
>TRBJ1-4|.|TRBV4-1|.
TGCGCCAGCAGCCAAGAGGGCGGAGGGGACCCTGAAAAACTGTTTTTT
CASSQEGGGDPEKLFF
>TRBJ2-7|many|TRBV6-1|TRBD2
TGTGCCAGCACCTTGGGAGCGGGGGCCTACGAGCAGTACTTC
CASTLGAGAYEQYF
>TRBJ1-3|many|TRBV6-2/TRBV6-3|TRBD1
TGTGCCAGCAGCCGACAGGGCTTCTCTGGAAACACCATATATTTT
CASSRQGFSGNTIYF
>TRBJ2-7|.|TRBV20-1|.
TGCAGTGCCACCGGGACATCGGCCTACGAGCAGTACTTC
CSATGTSAYEQYF
>TRBJ2-2|many|TRBV20-1|.
TGCAGTGCCAGATTAGCAGGGCGTTTGTCCGGGGAGCTGTTTTTT
CSARLAGRLSGELFF
>TRBJ1-4|many|TRBV10-2|TRBD1
TGCGCCAGCAGAGCCGGGACAGGCTCAACTAATGAAAAACTGTTTTTT
CASRAGTGSTNEKLFF